The clone carrying this T cell receptor beta chain was counted a few times. Its target is not known. This record belongs to a study of T-cell reconstitution after alpha-beta-depleted transplantation in children. The authors prepared the TCRbeta library with unique molecular identifiers. Each CDR3 protein is one row after TCRdb ran MiXCR on the PCR reads. This sample has around 370,000 distinct CDR3 sequences, with 15% to 20% found just once. Germline V gene data show CDR1 as LGHDT and CDR2 as YNNKEL (reference sequence). The CDR3 consists of 21 residues. Unmatched junction bases numbered 17, after V lost 4 bases and J lost 1 base. Study outcomes and limitations: About two months after transplant, alpha-beta T cells reportedly came from several hundred expanded graft clones. After one year, T-cell counts and TCRbeta diversity mostly came from new T cells.

This clonotype was obtained from a male patient between 2 and 15 years old who had a stem cell transplant for acute lymphoblastic leukemia, so the T cells may come from the graft donor. This specimen was PBMCs, mostly from graft donor cells, taken 360 days after TCRalphabeta/CD19-depleted stem cell transplant. This chain joins TRBV3-1 and TRBJ2-1; TRBD2 agrees at 12 bases. CDR3 sequence reads: CASSLRPGTSGFMMSYNEQFF. Written as DNA, the CDR3 is TGTGCCAGCAGCCTAAGACCCGGGACTAGCGGGTTTATGATGTCCTACAATGAGCAGTTCTTC.